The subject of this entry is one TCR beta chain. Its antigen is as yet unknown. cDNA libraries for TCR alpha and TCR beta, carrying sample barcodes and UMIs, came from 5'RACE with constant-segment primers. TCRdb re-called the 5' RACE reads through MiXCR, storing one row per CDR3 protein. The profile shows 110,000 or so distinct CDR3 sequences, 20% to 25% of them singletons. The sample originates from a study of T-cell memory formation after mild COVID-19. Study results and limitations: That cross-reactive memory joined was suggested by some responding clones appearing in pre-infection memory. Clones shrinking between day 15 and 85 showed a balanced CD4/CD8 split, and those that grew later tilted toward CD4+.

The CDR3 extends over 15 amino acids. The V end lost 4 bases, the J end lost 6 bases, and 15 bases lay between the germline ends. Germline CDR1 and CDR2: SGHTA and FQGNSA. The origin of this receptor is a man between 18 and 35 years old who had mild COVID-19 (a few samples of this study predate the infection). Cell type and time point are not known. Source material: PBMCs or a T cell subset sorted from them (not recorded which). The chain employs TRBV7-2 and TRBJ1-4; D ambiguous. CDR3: CASSSTGFGDEKLFF. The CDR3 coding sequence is TGTGCCAGCAGCTCAACCGGGTTTGGGGATGAAAAACTGTTTTTT.